This TCR beta chain came from a study of T cell responses to AZD1222 COVID-19 vaccine. Study-wide results and limits: Unmutated variant regions are reportedly the target of nearly half of TCRs that are spike-specific. Of the AZD1222 recipients, only 5 or 6 were seropositive at baseline.

The CDR3 consists of 15 residues. Germline CDR1 SGHVS, CDR2 FQNEAQ. Trimming took 4 bases from V and 5 from J; bases not matched to a gene: 3. This clone was seen a handful of times. Its antigen is still unknown. Sequenced by immunoSEQ multiplex PCR; TCRdb stores in-frame clones only, minus some. This table has more than 110,000 clones, 80% to 95% appearing once. Timing groups of about 4 and about 12 weeks for second doses were pooled. This TCR came from an adult who received the AZD1222 COVID-19 vaccine. This rearrangement joins TRBV7-8 to TRBJ1-6, with 9 positions matching TRBD1. The source material was peripheral blood, sampled 28 days after the second AZD1222 dose. CDR3 coding DNA: TGTGCCAGCAGCTACCGGGACAGGGATAATTCACCCCTCCACTTT. Translating it yields CASSYRDRDNSPLHF.